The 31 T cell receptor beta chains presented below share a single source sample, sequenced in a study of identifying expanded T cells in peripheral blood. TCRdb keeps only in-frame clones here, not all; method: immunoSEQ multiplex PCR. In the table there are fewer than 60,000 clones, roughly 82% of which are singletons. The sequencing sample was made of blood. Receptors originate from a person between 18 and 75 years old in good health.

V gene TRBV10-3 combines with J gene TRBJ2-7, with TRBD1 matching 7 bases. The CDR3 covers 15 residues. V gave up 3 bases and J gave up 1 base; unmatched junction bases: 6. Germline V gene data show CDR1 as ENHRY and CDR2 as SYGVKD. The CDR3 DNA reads TGTGCCATCAGTGACGTGAAGGGACAGTCCTACGAGCAGTACTTC. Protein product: CAISDVKGQSYEQYF.

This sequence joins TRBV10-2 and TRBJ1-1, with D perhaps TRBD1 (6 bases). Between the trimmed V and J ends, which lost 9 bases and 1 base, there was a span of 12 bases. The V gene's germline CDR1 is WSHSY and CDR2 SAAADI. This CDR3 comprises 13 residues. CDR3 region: CASRGARNTEAFF. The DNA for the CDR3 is TGCGCCAGTAGGGGGGCGCGGAACACTGAAGCTTTCTTT.

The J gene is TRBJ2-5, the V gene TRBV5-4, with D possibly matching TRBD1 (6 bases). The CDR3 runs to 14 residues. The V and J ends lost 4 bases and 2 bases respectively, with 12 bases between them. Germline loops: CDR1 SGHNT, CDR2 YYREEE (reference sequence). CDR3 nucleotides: TGTGCCAGCAGCAAACAGGGTTCTCAAGAGACCCAGTACTTC. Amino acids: CASSKQGSQETQYF.

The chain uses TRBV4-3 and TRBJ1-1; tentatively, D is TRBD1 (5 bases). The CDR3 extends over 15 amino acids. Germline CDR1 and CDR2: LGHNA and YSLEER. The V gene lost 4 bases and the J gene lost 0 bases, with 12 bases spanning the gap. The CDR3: CASSPRPGMNTEAFF. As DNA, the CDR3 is TGCGCCAGCAGCCCTCGCCCAGGGATGAACACTGAAGCTTTCTTT.

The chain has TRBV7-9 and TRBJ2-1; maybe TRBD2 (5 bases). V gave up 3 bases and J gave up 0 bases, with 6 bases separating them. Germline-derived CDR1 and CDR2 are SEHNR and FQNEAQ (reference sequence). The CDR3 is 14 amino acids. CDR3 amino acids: CASSFTSSYNEQFF. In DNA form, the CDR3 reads TGTGCCAGCAGCTTTACTAGCTCCTACAATGAGCAGTTCTTC.

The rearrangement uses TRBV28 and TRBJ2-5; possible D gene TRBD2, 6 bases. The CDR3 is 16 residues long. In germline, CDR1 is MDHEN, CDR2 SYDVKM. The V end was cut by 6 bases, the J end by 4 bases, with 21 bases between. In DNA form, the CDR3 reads TGTGCCAGCAGCCCGATCGAGCGGGCAAACGGAGAGACCCAGTACTTC. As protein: CASSPIERANGETQYF.

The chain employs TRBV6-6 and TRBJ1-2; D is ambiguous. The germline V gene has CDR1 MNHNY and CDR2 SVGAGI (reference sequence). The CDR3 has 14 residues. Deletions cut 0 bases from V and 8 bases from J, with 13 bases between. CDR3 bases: TGTGCCAGCAGTTACTCGACCTCCGGAGGAGGCTACACCTTC. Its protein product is CASSYSTSGGGYTF.

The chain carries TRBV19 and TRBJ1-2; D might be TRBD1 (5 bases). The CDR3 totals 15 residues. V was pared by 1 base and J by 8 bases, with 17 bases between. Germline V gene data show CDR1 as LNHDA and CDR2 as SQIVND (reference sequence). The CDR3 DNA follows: TGTGCCAGTAGTATAGGGGCAGGGAAGAAGTCCGGCTACACCTTC. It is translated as CASSIGAGKKSGYTF.

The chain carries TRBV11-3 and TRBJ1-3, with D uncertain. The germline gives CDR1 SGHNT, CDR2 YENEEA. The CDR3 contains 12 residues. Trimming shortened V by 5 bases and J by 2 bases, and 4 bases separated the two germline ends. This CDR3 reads CASSAAGNTIYF. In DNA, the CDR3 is TGTGCCAGCAGCGCGGCTGGAAACACCATATATTTT.

The CDR3 sequence is CASSQEGTPRTDTQYF. CDR3 nucleotide sequence: TGTGCCAGCAGCCAAGAGGGGACTCCCCGCACAGATACGCAGTATTTT. The V call is TRBV4-2, the J call TRBJ2-3; tentative D call: TRBD2 (6 bases). The CDR3 contains 16 residues. V lost 0 bases and J 1 base, leaving 11 bases between the germline ends. CDR1 LGHNA and CDR2 YNFKEQ come from the germline V gene.

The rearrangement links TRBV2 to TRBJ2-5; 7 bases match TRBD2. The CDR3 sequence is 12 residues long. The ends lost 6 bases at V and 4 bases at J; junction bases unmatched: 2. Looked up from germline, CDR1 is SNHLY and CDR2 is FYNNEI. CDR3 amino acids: CASRGEGETQYF. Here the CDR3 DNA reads TGTGCCAGCAGGGGGGAGGGAGAGACCCAGTACTTC.

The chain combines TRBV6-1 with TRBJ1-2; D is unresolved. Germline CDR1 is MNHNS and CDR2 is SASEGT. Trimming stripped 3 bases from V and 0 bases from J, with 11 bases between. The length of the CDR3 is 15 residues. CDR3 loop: CASSDPHQANYGYTF. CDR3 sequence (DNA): TGTGCCAGCAGTGACCCTCACCAAGCTAACTATGGCTACACCTTC.

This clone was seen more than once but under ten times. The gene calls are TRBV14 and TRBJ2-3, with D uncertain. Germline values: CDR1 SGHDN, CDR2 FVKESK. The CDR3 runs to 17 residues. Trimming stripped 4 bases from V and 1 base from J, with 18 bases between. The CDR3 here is CASSPRPLKPGTDTQYF. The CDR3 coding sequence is TGTGCCAGCAGCCCAAGGCCCCTCAAGCCGGGCACAGATACGCAGTATTTT.

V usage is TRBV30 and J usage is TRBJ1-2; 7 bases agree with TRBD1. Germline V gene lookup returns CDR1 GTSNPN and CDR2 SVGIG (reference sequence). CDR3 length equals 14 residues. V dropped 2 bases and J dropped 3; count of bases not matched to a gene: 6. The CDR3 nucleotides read TGTGCCTGGAGTCATGGGCAGGGGGACTATGGCTACACCTTC. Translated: CAWSHGQGDYGYTF.

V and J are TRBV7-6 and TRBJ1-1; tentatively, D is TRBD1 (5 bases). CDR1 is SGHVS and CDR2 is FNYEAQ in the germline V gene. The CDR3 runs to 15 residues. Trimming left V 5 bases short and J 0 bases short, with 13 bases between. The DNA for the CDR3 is TGTGCCAGCAGCCGAGGGACTGACATGAACACTGAAGCTTTCTTT. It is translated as CASSRGTDMNTEAFF.

CDR3 nucleotide sequence: TGTGCCAGCAGTGATGTAGGGGGATCGGAAAAACTGTTTTTT. It translates to CASSDVGGSEKLFF. This chain connects TRBV6-1 to TRBJ1-4, with TRBD1 as a possible D gene (6 bases). This CDR3 region has 14 residues. Per germline, CDR1 MNHNS and CDR2 SASEGT. The ends were cut back, 3 bases at V and 8 bases at J, with 13 bases in the middle.

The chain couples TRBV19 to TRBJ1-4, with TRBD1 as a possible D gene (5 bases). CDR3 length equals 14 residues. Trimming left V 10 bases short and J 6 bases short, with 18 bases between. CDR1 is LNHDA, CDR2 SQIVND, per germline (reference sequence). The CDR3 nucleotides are TGTGCCACACGGATAGCCGGGACGGATGAAAAACTGTTTTTT. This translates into CATRIAGTDEKLFF. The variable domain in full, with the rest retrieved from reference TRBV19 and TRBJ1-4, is DGGITQSPKYLFRKEGQNVTLSCEQNLNHDAMYWYRQDPGQGLRLIYYSQIVNDFQKGDIAEGYSVSREKKESFPLTVTSAQKNPTAFYLCATRIAGTDEKLFFGSGTQLSVL.

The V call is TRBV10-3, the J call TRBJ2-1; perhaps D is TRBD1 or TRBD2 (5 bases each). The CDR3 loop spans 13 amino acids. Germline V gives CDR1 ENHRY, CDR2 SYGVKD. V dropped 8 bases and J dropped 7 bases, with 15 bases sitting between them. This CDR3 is CAIGDQGMNEQFF. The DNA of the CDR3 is TGTGCCATCGGGGACCAGGGAATGAATGAGCAGTTCTTC.

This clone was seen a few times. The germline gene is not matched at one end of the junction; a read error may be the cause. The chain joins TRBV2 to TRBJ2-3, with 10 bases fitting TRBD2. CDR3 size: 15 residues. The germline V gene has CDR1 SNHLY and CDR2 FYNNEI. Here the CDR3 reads CASSQAGGPVVEQYF. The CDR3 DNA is TGTGCCAGCAGTCAAGCGGGAGGGCCCGTTGTTGAGCAGTATTTT.

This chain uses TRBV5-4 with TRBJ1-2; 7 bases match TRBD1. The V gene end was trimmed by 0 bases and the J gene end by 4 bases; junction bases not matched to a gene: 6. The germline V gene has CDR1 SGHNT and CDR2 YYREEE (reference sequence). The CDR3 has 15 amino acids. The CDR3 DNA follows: TGTGCCAGCAGCTTGGTAGAGAGGGACAGCTATGGCTACACCTTC. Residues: CASSLVERDSYGYTF. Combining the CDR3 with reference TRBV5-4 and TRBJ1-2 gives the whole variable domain ETGVTQSPTHLIKTRGQQVTLRCSSQSGHNTVSWYQQALGQGPQFIFQYYREEENGRGNFPPRFSGLQFPNYSSELNVNALELDDSALYLCASSLVERDSYGYTFGSGTRLTVV.

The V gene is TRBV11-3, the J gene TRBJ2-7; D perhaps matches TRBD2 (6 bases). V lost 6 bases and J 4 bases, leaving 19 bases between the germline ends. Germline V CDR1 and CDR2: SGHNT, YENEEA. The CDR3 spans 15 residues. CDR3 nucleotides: TGTGCCAGCAGATCGGGGCCCGGGAGTAAGTACGAGCAGTACTTC. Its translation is CASRSGPGSKYEQYF. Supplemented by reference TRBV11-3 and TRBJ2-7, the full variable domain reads EAGVVQSPRYKIIEKKQPVAFWCNPISGHNTLYWYLQNLGQGPELLIRYENEEAVDDSQLPKDRFSAERLKGVDSTLKIQPAELGDSAVYLCASRSGPGSKYEQYFGPGTRLTVT.

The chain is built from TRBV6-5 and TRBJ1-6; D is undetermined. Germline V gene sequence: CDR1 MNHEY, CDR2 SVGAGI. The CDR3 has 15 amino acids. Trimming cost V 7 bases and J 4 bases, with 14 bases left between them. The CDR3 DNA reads TGTGCCAGCACCCCCCCCTCCTCGTATAATTCACCCCTCCACTTT. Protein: CASTPPSSYNSPLHF.

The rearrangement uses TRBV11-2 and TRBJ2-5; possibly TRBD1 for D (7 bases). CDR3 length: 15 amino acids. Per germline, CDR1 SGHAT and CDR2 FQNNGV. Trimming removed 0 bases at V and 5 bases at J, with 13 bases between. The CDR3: CASSLEVAGGETQYF. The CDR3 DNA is TGTGCCAGCAGCTTAGAGGTTGCAGGGGGGGAGACCCAGTACTTC.

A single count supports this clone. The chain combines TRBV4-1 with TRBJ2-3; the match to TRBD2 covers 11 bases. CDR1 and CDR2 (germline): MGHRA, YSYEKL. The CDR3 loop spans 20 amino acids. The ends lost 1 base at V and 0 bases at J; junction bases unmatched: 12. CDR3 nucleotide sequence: TGCGCCAGCAGCCAAGCGACTACTAGCGGGAGCTGGACTAGCACAGATACGCAGTATTTT. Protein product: CASSQATTSGSWTSTDTQYF.

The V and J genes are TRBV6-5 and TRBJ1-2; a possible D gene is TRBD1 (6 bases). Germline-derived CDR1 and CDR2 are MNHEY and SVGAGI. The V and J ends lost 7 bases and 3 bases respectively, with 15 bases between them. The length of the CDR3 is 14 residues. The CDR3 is CASIRLGGHYGYTF. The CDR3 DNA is TGTGCCAGCATTAGACTCGGGGGCCACTATGGCTACACCTTC.

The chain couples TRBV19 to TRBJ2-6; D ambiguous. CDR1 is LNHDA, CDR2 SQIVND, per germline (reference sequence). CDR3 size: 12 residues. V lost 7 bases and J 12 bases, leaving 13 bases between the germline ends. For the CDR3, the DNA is TGTGCCAGTATAGGACCATCTAGCGTCCTGACTTTC. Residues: CASIGPSSVLTF. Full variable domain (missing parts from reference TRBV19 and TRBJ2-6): DGGITQSPKYLFRKEGQNVTLSCEQNLNHDAMYWYRQDPGQGLRLIYYSQIVNDFQKGDIAEGYSVSREKKESFPLTVTSAQKNPTAFYLCASIGPSSVLTFGAGSRLTVL.

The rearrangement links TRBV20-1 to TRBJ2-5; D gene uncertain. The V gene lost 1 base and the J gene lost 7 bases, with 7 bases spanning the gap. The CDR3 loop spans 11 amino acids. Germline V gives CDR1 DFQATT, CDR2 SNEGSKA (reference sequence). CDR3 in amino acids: CSARASVTQYF. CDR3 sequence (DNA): TGCAGTGCTAGAGCTTCCGTGACCCAGTACTTC.

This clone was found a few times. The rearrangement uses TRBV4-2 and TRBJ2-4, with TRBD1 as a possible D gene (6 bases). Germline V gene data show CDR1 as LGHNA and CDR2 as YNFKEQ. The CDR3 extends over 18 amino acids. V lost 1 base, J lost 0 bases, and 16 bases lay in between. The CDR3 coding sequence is TGTGCCAGCAGCCAAGGAGCAGGGGACGTAATAGCCAAAAACATTCAGTACTTC. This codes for CASSQGAGDVIAKNIQYF.

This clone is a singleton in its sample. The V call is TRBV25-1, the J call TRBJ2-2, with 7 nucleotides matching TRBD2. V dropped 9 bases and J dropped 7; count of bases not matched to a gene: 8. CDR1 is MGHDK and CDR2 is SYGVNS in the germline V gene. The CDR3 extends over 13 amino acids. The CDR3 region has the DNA TGTGCCAGTAGGATATCTAGCGGCGGGGAGCTGTTTTTT. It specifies CASRISSGGELFF. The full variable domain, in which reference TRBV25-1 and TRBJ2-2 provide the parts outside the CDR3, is EADIYQTPRYLVIGTGKKITLECSQTMGHDKMYWYQQDPGMELHLIHYSYGVNSTEKGDLSSESTVSRIRTEHFPLTLESARPSHTSQYLCASRISSGGELFFGEGSRLTVL.

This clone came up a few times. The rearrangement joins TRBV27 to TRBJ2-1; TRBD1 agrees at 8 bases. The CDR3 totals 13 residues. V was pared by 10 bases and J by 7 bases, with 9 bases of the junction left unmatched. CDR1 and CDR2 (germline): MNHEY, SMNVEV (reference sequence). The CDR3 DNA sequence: TGTGCCACTACCAGGGGGCGTAATAATGAGCAGTTCTTC. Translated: CATTRGRNNEQFF.

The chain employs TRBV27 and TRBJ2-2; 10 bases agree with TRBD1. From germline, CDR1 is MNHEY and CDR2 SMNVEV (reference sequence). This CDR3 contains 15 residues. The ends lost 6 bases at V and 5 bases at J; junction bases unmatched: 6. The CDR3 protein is CASRNDRGRTGELFF. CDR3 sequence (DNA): TGTGCCAGCAGAAATGACAGGGGGCGGACCGGGGAGCTGTTTTTT.